The rows below give T cell receptor beta chains drawn from one sample of a study of blood T cell repertoires in COVID-19. Sequencing was performed with immunoSEQ multiplex PCR; in TCRdb, only in-frame clones are kept and a portion is missing. The sample yields 150,000 to 200,000 clones, around nine tenths seen once. Material for sequencing was peripheral blood. These receptors all come from a man aged 60-69 years with active or convalescent COVID-19. CDR3s include the opening cysteine and the closing phenylalanine or tryptophan. The D gene is left open where the match is weak. Only some rows state a clone size, as once, few, many or a class for expanded clones.

TRBV11-1	TRBD1	once	TRBJ2-7	TGTGCCAGCAGCACCCGGGACAGGGGCCACGAGCAGTACTTC	CASSTRDRGHEQYF
TRBV7-9	TRBD1	.	TRBJ2-3	TGTGCCAGCAGCCAATGGACAGGGGATCCGTATTTT	CASSQWTGDPYF
TRBV6-1	.	.	TRBJ2-1	TGTGCCAGCAGTGAAGGGGCTAGCTTTGGCGATGAGCAGTTCTTC	CASSEGASFGDEQFF
TRBV3-1/TRBV3-2	TRBD2	.	TRBJ2-5	TGTGCCAGCAGCCTTAGCGGGGGGGCGGCTGAGACCCAGTACTTC	CASSLSGGAAETQYF
TRBV25-1	.	few	TRBJ2-3	TGTGCCAACGCTACAGGCGCCGATACGCAGTATTTT	CANATGADTQYF
TRBV7-9	.	.	TRBJ1-2	TGTGCCAGCAGCTTAGCTGGGGGAGACACCGGGGGGTATGGCTACACCTTC	CASSLAGGDTGGYGYTF
TRBV27	TRBD1	.	TRBJ2-1	TGTGCCAGCAGTTTAGAAGGACAGGGGCCAGACAATGAGCAGTTCTTC	CASSLEGQGPDNEQFF
TRBV5-1	TRBD1	.	TRBJ2-3	TGCGCCAGCAGCTTGGGACAGGGGGCCCTCATACGGGGCACAGATACGCAGTATTTT	CASSLGQGALIRGTDTQYF
TRBV19	TRBD2	once	TRBJ2-3	TGTGCCAGTAGTATTCTGGGACTAGCGGCAGATACGCAGTATTTT	CASSILGLAADTQYF
TRBV10-3	TRBD2	once	TRBJ2-1	TGTGCCATCAGTGAGGGGGGGGTCGATGAGCAGTTCTTC	CAISEGGVDEQFF
TRBV9	.	.	TRBJ2-3	TGTGCCAGCAGCGTAGGGCACACGCAGTATTTT	CASSVGHTQYF
TRBV7-3	.	.	TRBJ2-2	TGTGCCAGCAGCTTAAACCCCGGTAGCGGGGAGCTGTTTTTT	CASSLNPGSGELFF
TRBV2	TRBD1	.	TRBJ2-2	TGTGCCACCCACAGGGGCTTTACCGGGGAGCTGTTTTTT	CATHRGFTGELFF
TRBV30	.	few	TRBJ2-7	TGTGCCTGGAGTGTATCAGGCTTTCAGTACGAGCAGTACTTC	CAWSVSGFQYEQYF
TRBV5-6	TRBD1	.	TRBJ1-2	TGTGCCAGCAGTTTCGGGACAGGGGGCCTGGCCTTC	CASSFGTGGLAF
TRBV3-1/TRBV3-2	TRBD2	.	TRBJ2-5	TGTGCCAGCAGCCCGGGACTAGGGGAGACGGCCCAGTACTTC	CASSPGLGETAQYF
TRBV18	.	.	TRBJ2-7	TGTGCCAGCTCCGGGGGCTCCTACGAGCAGTACTTC	CASSGGSYEQYF
TRBV5-1	TRBD1	.	TRBJ2-7	TGCGCCAGCCCCGACAGGGGTGTGGACGAGCAGTACTTC	CASPDRGVDEQYF
TRBV7-2	.	.	TRBJ1-6	TGTGCCAGCAGCTTAACTGGCGGTAGTAATTCACCCCTCCACTTT	CASSLTGGSNSPLHF
TRBV19	.	.	TRBJ1-5	TGTGCCAGTAGTAAAGCCAGGGTCCGGGGCAATCAGCCCCAGCATTTT	CASSKARVRGNQPQHF
TRBV6-5	.	.	TRBJ2-7	TGTGCCAGCAGTAACTACCCTAGGAGCGAGCAGTACTTC	CASSNYPRSEQYF
TRBV19	TRBD1	.	TRBJ2-5	TGTGCCAGTAGTATGTCTCAGGGGGCTTGGGAGACCCAGTACTTC	CASSMSQGAWETQYF
TRBV5-1	.	.	TRBJ2-3	TGCGCCAGCAGCTCGACTTCCTCAGATACGCAGTATTTT	CASSSTSSDTQYF
TRBV7-9	TRBD1	.	TRBJ2-3	TGTGCCAGCAGCGCGTACCGGGACAGGGAGGTGTATACGCAGTATTTT	CASSAYRDREVYTQYF
TRBV11-2	TRBD1	.	TRBJ1-2	TGTGCCAGCAGCCTCGACAGGGGAACGTATGGCTACACCTTC	CASSLDRGTYGYTF
TRBV19	TRBD1	.	TRBJ1-5	TGTGCCAGTACTAGGACAGGGGGCGCGCAGCCCCAGCATTTT	CASTRTGGAQPQHF
TRBV5-1	TRBD2	.	TRBJ2-3	TGCGCCAGCAGCCGAGGACTAGCGGGTTATGTGGATACGCAGTATTTT	CASSRGLAGYVDTQYF
TRBV19	.	.	TRBJ1-2	TGTGCCAGTAGTCTTACACAGAACTATGGCTACACCTTC	CASSLTQNYGYTF
TRBV3-1/TRBV3-2	TRBD1	once	TRBJ2-1	TGTGCCAGCAGTCAACCGGGACAGGGGGCAAATGAGCAGTTCTTC	CASSQPGQGANEQFF
TRBV18	.	.	TRBJ2-5	TGTGCCAGCTCACCACGAGGCCAAGAGACCCAGTACTTC	CASSPRGQETQYF
TRBV4-2	TRBD1	.	TRBJ1-4	TGTGCCAGCAGCCAAGATGCGAGGGGGCCGGGTAATGAAAAACTGTTTTTT	CASSQDARGPGNEKLFF
TRBV6-1	TRBD1	.	TRBJ1-4	TGTGCCAGCAGTGAAGGCGGACAGGCCATAGCAACTAATGAAAAACTGTTTTTT	CASSEGGQAIATNEKLFF
TRBV29-1	.	.	TRBJ1-3	TGCAGCGTTGTATCGGTTTCTGGAAACACCATATATTTT	CSVVSVSGNTIYF
TRBV27	.	.	TRBJ1-5	TGTGCCAGCAGTCTAGAGGCAGGGGCTATCGATCAGCCCCAGCATTTT	CASSLEAGAIDQPQHF
TRBV9	.	.	TRBJ2-1	TGTGCCAGCAGCGTAGTATCGGGGAGGTCGGGTGAGCAGTTCTTC	CASSVVSGRSGEQFF
TRBV7-2	TRBD1	.	TRBJ2-1	TGTGCCAGCAGCTCTGGACAGGGGCGGGTCAATGAGCAGTTCTTC	CASSSGQGRVNEQFF
TRBV2	.	.	TRBJ1-4	TGTGCCAGCAAGATGACAGATACTAATGAAAAACTGTTTTTT	CASKMTDTNEKLFF
TRBV27	.	.	TRBJ1-5	TGTGCCAGCAGTCTCTCGACAGGTAGCAATCAGCCCCAGCATTTT	CASSLSTGSNQPQHF
TRBV5-1	TRBD1	.	TRBJ1-3	TGCGCCAGCAGCTTGAGCCAGGGGGCTGGAAACACCATATATTTT	CASSLSQGAGNTIYF
TRBV6-6	TRBD2	.	TRBJ2-2	TGTGCCAGCAGTCGACTAGCGGGGGGCTACGGGAGCGGGGAGCTGTTTTTT	CASSRLAGGYGSGELFF
TRBV24-1	TRBD1	.	TRBJ1-2	TGTGCCACCAGTGATTCCCTGACAGGGGAAGTGAGTGGCTACACCTTC	CATSDSLTGEVSGYTF
TRBV13	.	.	TRBJ1-6	TGTGCCAGCAGCTTAGGCCACGGACTGAGCTCCTATAATTCACCCCTCCACTTT	CASSLGHGLSSYNSPLHF
TRBV19	TRBD1	.	TRBJ1-3	TGTGCCACCAGGGACAGCCCTTTTTCTGGAAACACCATATATTTT	CATRDSPFSGNTIYF
TRBV7-8	TRBD1	.	TRBJ1-2	TGTGCCAGCAGCTTAGAGGGGGCGAACTATGGCTACACCTTC	CASSLEGANYGYTF
TRBV4-2	.	.	TRBJ2-7	TGTGCCAGCAGCCAAGTGGAGGGACAGACCTACGAGCAGTACTTC	CASSQVEGQTYEQYF
TRBV9	TRBD2	.	TRBJ2-3	TGTGCCAGCAGCGTAGAGGGCGGGGGGGCCCCGGATACGCAGTATTTT	CASSVEGGGAPDTQYF
TRBV5-1	TRBD2	once	TRBJ2-1	TGCGCCAGCAGCTTCCTAGCGGGGGGGCCCAATGAGCAGTTCTTC	CASSFLAGGPNEQFF